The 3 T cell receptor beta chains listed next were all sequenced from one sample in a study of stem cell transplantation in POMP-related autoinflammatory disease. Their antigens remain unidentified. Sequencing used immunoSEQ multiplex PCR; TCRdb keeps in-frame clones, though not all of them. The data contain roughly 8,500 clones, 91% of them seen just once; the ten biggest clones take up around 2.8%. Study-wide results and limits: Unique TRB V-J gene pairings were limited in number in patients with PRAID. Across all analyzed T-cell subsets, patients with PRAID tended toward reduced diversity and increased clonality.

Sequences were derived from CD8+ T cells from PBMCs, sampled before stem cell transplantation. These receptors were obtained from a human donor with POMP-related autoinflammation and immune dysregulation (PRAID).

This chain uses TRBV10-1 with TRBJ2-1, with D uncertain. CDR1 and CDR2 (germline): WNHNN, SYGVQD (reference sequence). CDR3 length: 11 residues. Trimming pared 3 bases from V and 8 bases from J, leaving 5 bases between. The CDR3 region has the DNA TGCGCCAGCAGTGAAAGCGATGAGCAGTTCTTC. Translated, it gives CASSESDEQFF.

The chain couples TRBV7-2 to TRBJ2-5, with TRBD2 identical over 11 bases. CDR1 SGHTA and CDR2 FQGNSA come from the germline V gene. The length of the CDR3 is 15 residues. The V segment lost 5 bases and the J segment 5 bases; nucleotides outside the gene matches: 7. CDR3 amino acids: CASSAFLAGGETQYF. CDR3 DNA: TGTGCCAGCAGCGCCTTTCTAGCGGGGGGTGAGACCCAGTACTTC.

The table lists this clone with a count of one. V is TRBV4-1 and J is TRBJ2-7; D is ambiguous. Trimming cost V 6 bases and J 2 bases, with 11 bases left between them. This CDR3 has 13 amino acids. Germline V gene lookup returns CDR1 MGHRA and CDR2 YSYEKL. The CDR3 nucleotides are TGCGCCAGCAGTCGAGCTACGACCTACGAGCAGTACTTC. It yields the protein CASSRATTYEQYF.